The 15 T cell receptor beta chains below come from one sample, sequenced in a study of blood T cell repertoires in COVID-19. TCRdb keeps only in-frame clones here, not all; method: immunoSEQ multiplex PCR. The repertoire consists of hundreds of thousands of clones, with roughly 87% occurring once and the leading ten covering around 9.3%. The sample taken for sequencing was PBMCs or T cells enriched from blood (not recorded which). These receptor sequences come from a woman aged 18-35 years who had recovered from COVID-19.

The V and J genes are TRBV20-1 and TRBJ2-7, with TRBD2 matching 8 bases. CDR3 size: 13 residues. V was clipped by 3 bases and J by 5 bases; unmatched bases: 6. The germline V gene has CDR1 DFQATT and CDR2 SNEGSKA (reference sequence). The CDR3 sequence: CSASSGGADEQYF. CDR3 in DNA: TGCAGTGCTAGTTCGGGGGGGGCCGACGAGCAGTACTTC.

The table lists this clone with a few counts. The sample contains more than one DNA sequence encoding this CDR3. The gene calls are TRBV10-3 and TRBJ1-5; possible D gene TRBD1, 6 bases. This CDR3 spans 14 amino acids. V lost 3 bases and J lost 2, with 8 bases in between. Germline CDR1 is ENHRY and CDR2 is SYGVKD. CDR3 DNA sequence: TGTGCCATCAGTGAACAGGGAGGCAATCAGCCCCAGCATTTT. Encoded protein: CAISEQGGNQPQHF.

Points on this clone: Just one base apart from a much larger clone, this may be a read error. V and J are TRBV12-3 or TRBV12-4 and TRBJ2-7; D is perhaps TRBD1 (6 bases). V was shortened by 6 bases and J by 6 bases, with 9 bases between the two germline ends. CDR3 length: 11 residues. The CDR3 DNA reads TGTGCCAGCAGCTCAGGGGCCGAGCAGTACTTC. Protein product: CASSSGAEQYF.

V gene TRBV20-1 combines with J gene TRBJ1-2; 10 nucleotides align to TRBD1. This CDR3 comprises 15 residues. Germline values: CDR1 DFQATT, CDR2 SNEGSKA (reference sequence). V trimming: 3 bases; J trimming: 1 base; junction bases outside the gene matches: 5. This CDR3 is CSASVGQGGNYGYTF. CDR3 sequence (DNA): TGCAGTGCTAGTGTTGGACAGGGGGGTAACTATGGCTACACCTTC.

The V call is TRBV7-9, the J call TRBJ1-5; TRBD1 agrees at 9 bases. This CDR3 region has 15 residues. CDR1 and CDR2 from the germline V gene are SEHNR and FQNEAQ (reference sequence). V lost 4 bases to trimming and J lost 6 bases; unmatched junction nucleotides: 7. The CDR3 bases are TGTGCCAGCAGCTGGGCGGGACAGGGCGTTCAGCCCCAGCATTTT. Residues: CASSWAGQGVQPQHF.

The chain employs TRBV30 and TRBJ1-5; unclear D gene. Germline values: CDR1 GTSNPN, CDR2 SVGIG (reference sequence). Trimming pared 0 bases from V and 8 bases from J, leaving 14 bases between. This CDR3 comprises 14 residues. CDR3: CAWSVADGRKPQHF. DNA for the CDR3: TGTGCCTGGAGTGTGGCGGACGGGAGAAAGCCCCAGCATTTT.

V is TRBV21-1 and J is TRBJ2-2; TRBD1, the table's D call, lacks a check against the DNA. TRBV21-1 is a documented pseudogene. This CDR3 spans 18 amino acids. The CDR3 is CASSNRDTGTANTGELFF. DNA for the CDR3: TGTGCCAGCAGCAATCGAGATACCGGGACAGCGAACACCGGGGAGCTGTTTTTT.

This rearrangement joins TRBV28 to TRBJ2-1; 10 positions match TRBD1. Germline CDR1 reads MDHEN; CDR2 reads SYDVKM. The CDR3 loop spans 16 amino acids. V lost 5 bases, J lost 4 bases, and 8 bases stayed unmatched. The CDR3 DNA reads as TGTGCCAGCAGTGCACGACAGGGGGCGCGTTACAATGAGCAGTTCTTC. Protein: CASSARQGARYNEQFF. Complete variable domain (other parts from reference TRBV28 and TRBJ2-1): DVKVTQSSRYLVKRTGEKVFLECVQDMDHENMFWYRQDPGLGLRLIYFSYDVKMKEKGDIPEGYSVSREKKERFSLILESASTNQTSMYLCASSARQGARYNEQFFGPGTRLTVL.

This clone has more than one count but fewer than ten. The V and J genes are TRBV6-2 or TRBV6-3 and TRBJ2-7; possibly TRBD1 for D (6 bases). V dropped 5 bases and J dropped 5 bases, with 22 bases sitting between them. The germline gives CDR1 MNHEY, CDR2 SVGEGT. This CDR3 has 16 amino acids. CDR3 residues: CASSRLNRELGNEQYF. Written as DNA, the CDR3 is TGTGCCAGCAGTAGATTGAACAGGGAACTCGGGAACGAGCAGTACTTC.

This chain joins TRBV3-1 (or the pseudogene TRBV3-2) and TRBJ2-5, with a weak D call TRBD2 (7 bases). Germline V CDR1 and CDR2: LGHDT, YNNKEL (reference sequence). The CDR3 sequence is 18 residues long. Between the trimmed V and J ends, which lost 2 bases and 2 bases, there was a span of 21 bases. The CDR3 DNA reads as TGTGCCAGCAGCCAAAAGCGCCCCCGGGGGGCCAAACAAGAGACCCAGTACTTC. Translated: CASSQKRPRGAKQETQYF.

The chain joins TRBV4-3 to TRBJ1-2; a weak D match, TRBD1 (5 bases). Germline values: CDR1 LGHNA, CDR2 YSLEER. V lost 3 bases to trimming and J lost 4 bases, with 18 bases between them. The CDR3 runs 16 residues. In DNA, the CDR3 is TGCGCCAGCAGCCATGATGAAGGGGCCACCCTCTATGGCTACACCTTC. Translated, it gives CASSHDEGATLYGYTF.

This rearrangement joins TRBV7-9 to TRBJ1-1; 8 bases agree with TRBD1. The V segment lost 5 bases and the J segment 3 bases; nucleotides outside the gene matches: 17. The CDR3 is made up of 18 amino acids. Per the germline V gene, CDR1 is SEHNR and CDR2 is FQNEAQ (reference sequence). The CDR3: CASSPRYVDRGEYTEAFF. Here the CDR3 DNA reads TGTGCCAGCAGCCCCCGATACGTTGACAGGGGTGAATACACTGAAGCTTTCTTT.

This clone showed up just a few times. The V and J genes are TRBV9 and TRBJ1-4; no definite D call. V shed 0 bases and J shed 8 bases, with 20 bases lying between them. This CDR3 contains 17 residues. CDR1 is SGDLS, CDR2 YYNGEE, per germline. The CDR3 here is CASSVGTPGKGGEKLFF. The CDR3 DNA follows: TGTGCCAGCAGCGTAGGGACGCCGGGGAAGGGTGGGGAAAAACTGTTTTTT.

This clone has a single count. At one of its ends the junction is not consistent with the germline gene, which may arise from a read error. The rearrangement links TRBV11-2 to TRBJ1-3, with no clear D. CDR1 is SGHAT, CDR2 FQNNGV, per germline. The CDR3 is 12 residues long. The CDR3 is CASSPHGRDLNF. The CDR3 coding sequence is TGTGCCAGCAGCCCACACGGTCGGGATTTGAATTTT. Drawing the rest from reference TRBV11-2 and TRBJ1-3, the complete variable domain is EAGVAQSPRYKIIEKRQSVAFWCNPISGHATLYWYQQILGQGPKLLIQFQNNGVVDDSQLPKDRFSAERLKGVDSTLKIQPAKLEDSAVYLCASSPHGRDLNFGEGSWLTVV.

The chain combines TRBV7-3 with TRBJ2-1; TRBD2 aligns across 10 bases. The J segment lost 6 bases and the V segment lost 0 bases, leaving 2 bases of the junction unmatched. Per the germline V gene, CDR1 is SGHTA and CDR2 is FQGTGA. The length of the CDR3 is 15 residues. In nucleotides, the CDR3 is TGTGCCAGCAGCTTAACTAGCGGGGGGACCAATGAGCAGTTCTTC. This translates into CASSLTSGGTNEQFF.